The 13 T cell receptor beta chains in this list originate from one sample, sequenced in a study of a mutant IDH1 vaccine in newly diagnosed glioma. Their antigens are not known. Libraries were prepared by immunoSEQ multiplex PCR; TCRdb keeps only in-frame clonotypes and omits some of them. The top ten clones hold approximately 8% of a sample with around 30,000 clones, 75% to 90% of them seen once. Regarding time point: week 23, last vaccination. Doses comprised 300 ug of mutant IDH1 20-mer peptide each, plus topical imiquimod. The material was PBMCs, obtained from a glioma patient whose treatment included an IDH1 peptide vaccine. These receptors came from a young woman with glioma.

The chain uses TRBV11-3 and TRBJ1-1; 7 bases fit TRBD1. Germline CDR1 SGHNT, CDR2 YENEEA. This CDR3 is built from 14 residues. V gave up 5 bases and J gave up 1 base; unmatched junction bases: 4. The CDR3 region has the DNA TGTGCCAGCAGCCCGGGACAGACGAACACTGAAGCTTTCTTT. Its protein is CASSPGQTNTEAFF.

The chain employs TRBV14 and TRBJ1-1; D ambiguous. V was clipped by 4 bases and J by 8 bases, with 11 bases between them. The CDR3 covers 12 residues. CDR1 SGHDN and CDR2 FVKESK come from the germline V gene. The DNA of the CDR3 is TGTGCCAGCAGCCGGGTATTCCAAGAAGCTTTCTTT. Protein: CASSRVFQEAFF.

This clone was detected once. The rearrangement joins TRBV4-1 to TRBJ2-1; 14 bases align to TRBD2. The ends lost 3 bases at V and 8 bases at J; junction bases unmatched: 6. Germline values: CDR1 MGHRA, CDR2 YSYEKL. The CDR3 runs to 16 residues. This CDR3 reads CASSHGGTSGSYEQFF. The CDR3 coding sequence is TGCGCCAGCAGCCACGGGGGGACTAGCGGGAGCTATGAGCAGTTCTTC.

V and J are TRBV25-1 and TRBJ2-7; a possible D gene is TRBD2 (5 bases). Trimming pared 4 bases from V and 1 base from J, leaving 14 bases between. Germline V gene sequence: CDR1 MGHDK, CDR2 SYGVNS. There are 15 residues in the CDR3. CDR3 sequence (DNA): TGTGCCAGCAGTGGGACTGCCTTGGAGTCCTACGAGCAGTACTTC. Translating it yields CASSGTALESYEQYF.

V and J are TRBV14 and TRBJ2-7, with TRBD1 identical over 8 bases. CDR1 and CDR2 (germline): SGHDN, FVKESK. The CDR3 contains 16 residues. Trimming cost V 4 bases and J 0 bases; bases outside gene matches: 8. CDR3 sequence reads: CASSPDRGWGSYEQYF. In nucleotides, the CDR3 is TGTGCCAGCAGCCCCGACAGGGGATGGGGCTCCTACGAGCAGTACTTC.

The chain links TRBV4-2 to TRBJ2-7, with D perhaps assigned TRBD1 or TRBD2 (6 bases each). There are 14 residues in the CDR3. Trimming removed 4 bases at V and 5 bases at J, with 15 bases between. Germline loops: CDR1 LGHNA, CDR2 YNFKEQ. The CDR3 sequence is CASSLSGGGHEQYF. For the CDR3, the DNA is TGTGCCAGCAGCCTATCCGGGGGCGGCCACGAGCAGTACTTC.

The chain joins TRBV7-2 to TRBJ2-3; D is unclear. Germline CDR1 reads SGHTA; CDR2 reads FQGNSA. The CDR3 has 11 amino acids. V lost 0 bases and J 8 bases, leaving 3 bases between the germline ends. The CDR3 reads CASSLAPTQYF. The CDR3 nucleotides read TGTGCCAGCAGCTTAGCTCCTACGCAGTATTTT.

This clone was observed a single time. The genes are TRBV4-1 and TRBJ2-1, with 7 bases identical to TRBD1. The junction had 7 bases not matched to a gene; V was cut back by 6 bases and J by 5 bases. This CDR3 has 14 amino acids. CDR1 and CDR2 (germline): MGHRA, YSYEKL. CDR3 residues: CASRDRTGDNEQFF. The DNA for the CDR3 is TGCGCCAGCAGGGACAGGACGGGCGACAATGAGCAGTTCTTC.

This clone is a singleton in its sample. The chain links TRBV5-1 to TRBJ1-2; possible D gene TRBD1, 6 bases. V lost 0 bases to trimming and J lost 8 bases, with 17 bases between them. This CDR3 contains 15 residues. CDR1 is SGHRS, CDR2 YFSETQ, per germline. CDR3 in amino acids: CASSLDWGAGKGYTF. CDR3 sequence (DNA): TGCGCCAGCAGCTTGGATTGGGGGGCGGGTAAGGGCTACACCTTC.

This clone is a singleton in its sample. DNA for the CDR3: TGTGCCAGCTCCGGGACAAACACTGAAGCTTTCTTT. It yields the protein CASSGTNTEAFF. The V and J genes are TRBV18 and TRBJ1-1; a weak D match, TRBD1 (6 bases). Deletions cut 6 bases from V and 2 bases from J, with 7 bases between. The CDR3 has 12 amino acids. CDR1 and CDR2 from the germline V gene are KGHSH and LQKENI.

CDR3 residues: CASSEVFGGQPQHF. Written as DNA, the CDR3 is TGTGCCAGCAGTGAAGTATTCGGGGGTCAGCCCCAGCATTTT. J is TRBJ1-5 and V is TRBV6-1; D may be TRBD1 (5 bases). Trimming stripped 1 base from V and 6 bases from J, with 10 bases between. Per germline, CDR1 MNHNS and CDR2 SASEGT. The CDR3 length is 14 residues.

This clone was picked up a small number of times. The genes are TRBV25-1 and TRBJ1-1, with 8 bases lining up with TRBD1. V lost 3 bases and J lost 1; bases outside the gene matches: 1. Germline loops: CDR1 MGHDK, CDR2 SYGVNS. The CDR3 consists of 14 residues. The CDR3 here is CASSDQGANTEAFF. The CDR3 bases are TGTGCCAGCAGTGATCAGGGGGCGAACACTGAAGCTTTCTTT.

V gene TRBV6-1 combines with J gene TRBJ2-1; 8 bases are a match to TRBD2. CDR3 length: 15 amino acids. Per the germline V gene, CDR1 is MNHNS and CDR2 is SASEGT. Unmatched junction bases numbered 11, after V lost 6 bases and J lost 7 bases. CDR3 loop: CASRGRTSIQNEQFF. In DNA form, the CDR3 reads TGTGCCAGCAGGGGGAGGACTAGCATCCAGAATGAGCAGTTCTTC.